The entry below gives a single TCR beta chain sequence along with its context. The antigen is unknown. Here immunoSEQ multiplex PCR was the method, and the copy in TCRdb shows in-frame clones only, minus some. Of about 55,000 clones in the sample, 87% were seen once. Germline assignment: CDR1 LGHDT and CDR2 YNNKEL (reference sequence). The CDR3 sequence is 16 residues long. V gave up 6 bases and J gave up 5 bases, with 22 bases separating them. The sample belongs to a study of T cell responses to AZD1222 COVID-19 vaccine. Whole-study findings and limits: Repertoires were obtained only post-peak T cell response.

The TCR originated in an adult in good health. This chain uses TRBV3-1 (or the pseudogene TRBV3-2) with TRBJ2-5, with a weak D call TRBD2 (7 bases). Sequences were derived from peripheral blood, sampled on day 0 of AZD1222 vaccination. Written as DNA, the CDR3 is TGTGCCAGCAGAAACTCCTGGGGGGGGCCCAGGGAGACCCAGTACTTC. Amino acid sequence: CASRNSWGGPRETQYF.